This is a list of T cell receptor beta chains from one sample in a study of cytomegalovirus exposure and HLA in healthy donors. Measured with immunoSEQ multiplex PCR; TCRdb has only the in-frame clones, and not every one. The repertoire holds 200,000 or so clones, with around 82% as singletons. The sample comprised PBMCs. Receptor source: a boy between 5 and 17 years old in good health and CMV-seronegative. CDR3s include the opening cysteine and the closing phenylalanine or tryptophan. The D gene is left open where the match is weak. The listing skips clone size in some rows; elsewhere it reads once, few, many or a size class.

>TRBV5-1|14|TRBJ2-2|.|.
TGCGCTGATTCCCCCGGGGGGAACACCGGGGAGCTGTTTTTT
CADSPGGNTGELFF
>TRBV6-4|15|TRBJ2-6|.|.
TGTGCCAGCAGCGAAGCAGGGTCCGGGGCCAACGTCCTGACTTTC
CASSEAGSGANVLTF
>TRBV6-5|14|TRBJ1-5|TRBD1|.
TGTGCCAGCAGTCAAACAGGGGGCAGTCAGCCCCAGCATTTT
CASSQTGGSQPQHF
>TRBV7-3|14|TRBJ2-7|.|.
TGTGCCAGCAGCGAGACCGGGACAGCGGGCGAGCAGTACTTC
CASSETGTAGEQYF
>TRBV14|13|TRBJ1-2|.|.
TGTGCCAGCAGCCCAGGGCTTAACTATGGCTACACCTTC
CASSPGLNYGYTF
>TRBV14|13|TRBJ1-1|.|.
TGTGCCAGCAGCCAAGTTATCGGTACTGAAGCTTTCTTT
CASSQVIGTEAFF
>TRBV29-1|16|TRBJ2-5|TRBD2|.
TGCAGCGTTGAAGGGACTAGCGGGGGGGCCGAAGAGACCCAGTACTTC
CSVEGTSGGAEETQYF
>TRBV27|17|TRBJ2-3|TRBD2|.
TGTGCCAGCAGCCGAGTTCCTAGCGGGTACAGCACAGATACGCAGTATTTT
CASSRVPSGYSTDTQYF
>TRBV7-9|14|TRBJ1-5|.|.
TGTGCCAGCAGCTCACAGGGTCCGGATCAGCCCCAGCATTTT
CASSSQGPDQPQHF
>TRBV5-6|16|TRBJ2-3|.|.
TGTGCCAGCAGCATAACCGGGACAATTAGCACAGATACGCAGTATTTT
CASSITGTISTDTQYF
>TRBV7-9|16|TRBJ2-7|TRBD1|.
TGTGCCAGCAGCTGGACAGGGGGCACTTCTACCTACGAGCAGTACTTC
CASSWTGGTSTYEQYF
>TRBV5-8|13|TRBJ1-4|.|.
TGTGCCAGCAGCCGGGCGGGTGAAGAAAAACTGTTTTTT
CASSRAGEEKLFF
>TRBV7-9|11|TRBJ2-1|.|.
TGTGCCAGCAGCTCGGAGAATGAGCAGTTCTTC
CASSSENEQFF
>TRBV6-1|15|TRBJ1-4|.|.
TGTGCCAGCAGCGAGGCGGGAGGGCGGGATGAAAAACTGTTTTTT
CASSEAGGRDEKLFF
>TRBV19|13|TRBJ2-7|.|.
TGTGCCAGTAGTTCGGACCTCCGGGGCGAGCAGTACTTC
CASSSDLRGEQYF
>TRBV13|16|TRBJ2-2|.|.
TGTGCCAGCAGCCCGCAGGGTGAGGAGTTCACCGGGGAGCTGTTTTTT
CASSPQGEEFTGELFF
>TRBV29-1|12|TRBJ1-2|TRBD1|once
TGCAGCGTTGCGGACAGGGTAAACGGCTACACCTTC
CSVADRVNGYTF
>TRBV29-1|14|TRBJ2-7|.|.
TGCAGCGTTGGCATGGCAGGGTTGACCTACGAGCAGTACTTC
CSVGMAGLTYEQYF
>TRBV10-1|13|TRBJ1-1|.|few
TGCGCCAGCTCAGGTACGGTGAACACTGAAGCTTTCTTT
CASSGTVNTEAFF
>TRBV11-2|14|TRBJ2-7|.|.
TGTGCCAGCAGCTTAGTAGTCAGTGGGAGAGAGCAGTACTTC
CASSLVVSGREQYF
>TRBV5-1|15|TRBJ2-1|.|.
TGCGCCAGCAGCCCGGGTGTATCGTCCTACAATGAGCAGTTCTTC
CASSPGVSSYNEQFF
>TRBV6-5|14|TRBJ1-1|TRBD1|.
TGTGCCAGCAGTTTTCGGAACAGGGGCACTGAAGCTTTCTTT
CASSFRNRGTEAFF
>TRBV5-1|15|TRBJ2-7|.|few
TGCGCCAGCAGCTCCGGTGGAGGTCAGTCATACGAGCAGTACTTC
CASSSGGGQSYEQYF
>TRBV25-1|14|TRBJ1-2|.|.
TGTGCCAGCAGTGAAGGATCAGGCAGCTATGGCTACACCTTC
CASSEGSGSYGYTF
>TRBV10-2|14|TRBJ2-7|TRBD1|.
TGCGCCAGCAGGGTAAGACAGGGGGCCTACGAGCAGTACTTC
CASRVRQGAYEQYF
>TRBV2|20|TRBJ1-4|.|.
TGTGCCAGCACCCCTAGACACCTGTGGGACTTTGAGGGATCAAGGGAAAAACTGTTTTTT
CASTPRHLWDFEGSREKLFF
>TRBV7-2|15|TRBJ2-2|.|.
TGTGCCAGCAGCTCCCTCCTTGCGAACGCCGGGGAGCTGTTTTTT
CASSSLLANAGELFF